The clone carrying this TCR beta chain was observed once. The sample belongs to a study of Graves' ophthalmopathy and Graves' hyperthyroidism. V was pared by 5 bases and J by 0 bases, with 11 bases between. The CDR3 is made up of 15 amino acids. Germline CDR1 reads SEHNR; CDR2 reads FQNEAQ (reference sequence). As the template, RNA transcripts were used to amplify TCR beta CDR3 regions. After a first-round RT-PCR with HTBI primers, a second-round multiplex PCR was run. TCRdb redid the calling of the multiplex PCR reads with MiXCR, one entry per CDR3 protein. The sample carries over a million distinct CDR3 sequences, roughly two fifths recorded once.

This sequence joins TRBV7-9 and TRBJ2-1; no clear D gene. The clonotype was recovered from an adult man with Graves' hyperthyroidism. Sequencing input: peripheral blood or thyroid tissue (not recorded which). Written as DNA, the CDR3 is TGTGCCAGCAGCCGGACGGAGAGCTCCTACAATGAGCAGTTCTTC. Protein sequence: CASSRTESSYNEQFF.